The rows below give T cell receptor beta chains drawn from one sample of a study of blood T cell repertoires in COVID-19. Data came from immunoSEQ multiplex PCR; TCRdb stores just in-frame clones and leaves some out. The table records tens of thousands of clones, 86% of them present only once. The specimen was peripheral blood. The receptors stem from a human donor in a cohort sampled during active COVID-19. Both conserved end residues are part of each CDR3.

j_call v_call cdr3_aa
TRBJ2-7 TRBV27 CASSLFEGHEQYF
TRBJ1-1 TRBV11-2 CASSPRGTEAFF
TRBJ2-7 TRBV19 CASSTRQGNEQYF
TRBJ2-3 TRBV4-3 CASSLSGRAGDTQYF
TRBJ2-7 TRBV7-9 CASSLTVGGEYF
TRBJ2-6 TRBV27 CASSYLAGASGANVLTF
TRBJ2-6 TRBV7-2 CASSLAGGAGANVLTF
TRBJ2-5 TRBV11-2 CASSHTGSEETQYF
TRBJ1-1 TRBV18 CASSLLSPGQLNTEAFF
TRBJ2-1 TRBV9 CASSRPRANEQFF
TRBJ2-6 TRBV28 CASSFPRGQAAILSGANVLTF
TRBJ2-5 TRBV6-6 CASSMKTVQETQYF
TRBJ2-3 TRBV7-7 CASSDGLAGADTQYF
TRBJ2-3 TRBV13 CASSPLTQVPFLDTQYF
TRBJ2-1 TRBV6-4 CASSDWRTSSYNEQFF
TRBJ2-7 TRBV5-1 CASSPGDHSYEQYF
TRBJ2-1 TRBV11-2 CASSLTGAGARPFF
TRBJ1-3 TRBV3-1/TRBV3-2 CASSHELRDRGLETGNTIYF
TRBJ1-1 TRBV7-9 CASSLANTGGAEAFF
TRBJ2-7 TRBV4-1 CASSQVSSSYEQYF
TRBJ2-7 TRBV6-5 CASSPQAYYEQYF
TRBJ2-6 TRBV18 CASSRVTGLTSGANVLTF
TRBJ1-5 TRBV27 CASSLSGQGPQPQHF
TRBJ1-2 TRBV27 CASSLGSHRAGYTF